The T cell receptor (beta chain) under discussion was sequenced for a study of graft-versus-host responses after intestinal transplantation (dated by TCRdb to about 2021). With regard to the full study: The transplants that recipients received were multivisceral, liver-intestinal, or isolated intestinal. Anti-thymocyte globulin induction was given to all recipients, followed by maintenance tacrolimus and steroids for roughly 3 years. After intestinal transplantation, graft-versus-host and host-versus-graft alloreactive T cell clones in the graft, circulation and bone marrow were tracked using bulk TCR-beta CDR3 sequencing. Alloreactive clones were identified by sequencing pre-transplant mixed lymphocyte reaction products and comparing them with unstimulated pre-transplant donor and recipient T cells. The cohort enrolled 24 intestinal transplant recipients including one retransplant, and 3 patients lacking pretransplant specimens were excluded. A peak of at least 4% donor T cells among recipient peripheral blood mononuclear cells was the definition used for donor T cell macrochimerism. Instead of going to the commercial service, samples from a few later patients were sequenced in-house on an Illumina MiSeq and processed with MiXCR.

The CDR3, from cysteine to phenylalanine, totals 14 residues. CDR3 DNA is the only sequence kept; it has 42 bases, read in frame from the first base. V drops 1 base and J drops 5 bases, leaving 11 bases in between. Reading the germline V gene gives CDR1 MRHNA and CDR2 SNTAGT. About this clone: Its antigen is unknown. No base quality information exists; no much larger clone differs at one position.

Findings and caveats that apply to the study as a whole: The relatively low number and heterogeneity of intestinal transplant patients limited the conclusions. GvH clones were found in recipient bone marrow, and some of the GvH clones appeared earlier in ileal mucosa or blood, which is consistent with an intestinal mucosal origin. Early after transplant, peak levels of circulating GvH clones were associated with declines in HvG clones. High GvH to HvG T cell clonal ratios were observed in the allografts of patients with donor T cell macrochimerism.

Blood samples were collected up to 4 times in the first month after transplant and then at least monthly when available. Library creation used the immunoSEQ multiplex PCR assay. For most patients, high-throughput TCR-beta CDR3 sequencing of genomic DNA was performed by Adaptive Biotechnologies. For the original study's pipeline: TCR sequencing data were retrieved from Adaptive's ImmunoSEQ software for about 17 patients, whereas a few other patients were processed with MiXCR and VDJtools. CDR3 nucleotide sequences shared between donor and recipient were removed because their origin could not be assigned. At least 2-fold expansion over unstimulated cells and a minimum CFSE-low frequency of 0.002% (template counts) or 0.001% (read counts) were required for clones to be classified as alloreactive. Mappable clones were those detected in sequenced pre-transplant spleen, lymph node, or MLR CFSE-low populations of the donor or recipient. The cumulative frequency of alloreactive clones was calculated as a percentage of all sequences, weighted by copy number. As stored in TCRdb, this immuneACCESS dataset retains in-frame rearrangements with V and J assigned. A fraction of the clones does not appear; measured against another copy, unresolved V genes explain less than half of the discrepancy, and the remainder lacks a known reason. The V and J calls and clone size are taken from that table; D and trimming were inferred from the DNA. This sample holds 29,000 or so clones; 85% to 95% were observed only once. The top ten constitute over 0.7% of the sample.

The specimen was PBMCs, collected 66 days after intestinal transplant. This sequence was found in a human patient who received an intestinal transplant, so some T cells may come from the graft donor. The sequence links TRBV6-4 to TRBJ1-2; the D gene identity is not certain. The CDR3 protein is CASSDFLGTYGYTF. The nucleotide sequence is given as TGTGCCAGCAGTGACTTTCTGGGCACTTATGGCTACACCTTC.